This is a list of T cell receptor beta chains from one sample in a study of shared clonotypes between healthy human individuals. TCRdb keeps only in-frame clones here, not all; method: immunoSEQ multiplex PCR. The table shows about 2,100,000 clones, with just over 90% occurring only once. The specimen was naive CD8+ T cells from PBMCs. The receptors come from a man between 18 and 29 years old in good health. Some clones in this sample may be carry-over from other donors' samples. The CDR3 runs from the conserved cysteine through the conserved F or W. A D gene is named only where the DNA matches it firmly. Size is omitted from some rows. Given values are once, few, many or a class for expanded clones.

j_call cdr3_length clone_size v_call d_call cdr3_aa cdr3_nt
TRBJ2-2 15 - TRBV13 - CASSGYRANTGELFF TGTGCCAGCAGCGGATACAGGGCGAACACCGGGGAGCTGTTTTTT
TRBJ1-4 14 - TRBV29-1 TRBD1 CSGTGGATNEKLFF TGCAGCGGCACAGGGGGCGCAACTAATGAAAAACTGTTTTTT
TRBJ2-7 16 - TRBV5-6 TRBD2 CASSLWLASGIYEQYF TGTGCCAGCAGCTTGTGGCTGGCTAGCGGGATTTACGAGCAGTACTTC
TRBJ1-2 14 - TRBV28 - CASTLRGGGYGYTF TGTGCCAGCACCCTCCGGGGCGGGGGCTATGGCTACACCTTC
TRBJ2-7 16 - TRBV27 - CASSSKQPKYVYEQYF TGTGCCAGCAGTTCCAAACAGCCCAAGTACGTTTACGAGCAGTACTTC
TRBJ2-2 11 - TRBV28 - CASSPAGELFF TGTGCCAGCAGTCCGGCCGGGGAGCTGTTTTTT
TRBJ2-3 15 - TRBV6-1 - CASSEGSSDTDTQYF TGTGCCAGCAGTGAAGGGTCCTCCGACACAGATACGCAGTATTTT
TRBJ2-7 14 once TRBV6-5 - CASSYSNSVHEQYF TGTGCCAGCAGTTACTCGAATAGCGTCCACGAGCAGTACTTC
TRBJ1-2 12 once TRBV7-3 - CASSSQGSGYTF TGTGCCAGCAGCTCCCAAGGGTCTGGCTACACCTTC
TRBJ2-3 16 - TRBV27 - CASSLRYGTAGDTQYF TGTGCCAGCAGTTTACGGTATGGAACAGCCGGAGATACGCAGTATTTT
TRBJ2-1 16 once TRBV7-9 TRBD2 CASIAREANSYNEQFF TGTGCCAGCATCGCGCGGGAGGCAAACTCCTACAATGAGCAGTTCTTC
TRBJ2-1 16 - TRBV6-1 TRBD2 CASSEVASGVYNEQFF TGTGCCAGCAGTGAAGTAGCTAGCGGGGTGTACAATGAGCAGTTCTTC
TRBJ1-4 14 - TRBV27 TRBD1 CASGTGPVGEKLFF TGTGCCAGCGGGACAGGCCCAGTTGGCGAAAAACTGTTTTTT
TRBJ2-7 15 - TRBV6-5 TRBD2 CASSYGLAGLYEQYF TGTGCCAGCAGTTATGGGCTAGCGGGACTCTACGAGCAGTACTTC
TRBJ2-1 11 - TRBV11-2 - CASSQRNEQFF TGTGCCAGCAGCCAACGGAATGAGCAGTTCTTC
TRBJ1-6 14 - TRBV19 TRBD1 CASSPGGYASPLHF TGTGCCAGTAGCCCAGGGGGCTACGCTTCACCCCTCCACTTT
TRBJ1-5 18 - TRBV27 TRBD1 CASKPYGQGSLGDQPQHF TGTGCCAGCAAACCTTACGGACAGGGGTCCCTTGGCGATCAGCCCCAGCATTTT
TRBJ2-2 16 - TRBV27 - CASTLLHGSYTGELFF TGTGCCAGCACTCTACTCCACGGGAGTTACACCGGGGAGCTGTTTTTT
TRBJ1-1 12 - TRBV7-9 - CASSQQGTEAFF TGTGCCAGCAGCCAACAGGGCACTGAAGCTTTCTTT
TRBJ2-5 15 once TRBV11-2 - CASSLQGRSWETQYF TGTGCCAGCAGCTTACAGGGCAGATCGTGGGAGACCCAGTACTTC
TRBJ1-2 13 - TRBV27 TRBD1 CASSKDRDKDYTF TGTGCCAGCAGTAAGGACAGGGATAAAGACTACACCTTC
TRBJ2-3 16 - TRBV28 TRBD2 CASSAQGLAGADTQYF TGTGCCAGCAGTGCTCAAGGACTAGCGGGAGCAGATACGCAGTATTTT
TRBJ2-5 13 - TRBV29-1 - CSVDTQAGETQYF TGCAGCGTGGACACCCAGGCTGGGGAGACCCAGTACTTC
TRBJ2-3 18 - TRBV5-6 TRBD2 CASSFLLAGGRWTDTQYF TGTGCCAGCAGCTTCCTACTAGCGGGAGGACGATGGACAGATACGCAGTATTTT
TRBJ1-4 15 - TRBV6-6 - CAGSYFRRANEKLFF TGTGCCGGCAGTTACTTTCGAAGGGCTAATGAAAAACTGTTTTTT
TRBJ1-2 15 - TRBV2 TRBD1 CASSDLRTGNYGYTF TGTGCCAGCAGTGACTTGAGGACAGGAAACTATGGCTACACCTTC
TRBJ2-7 14 - TRBV19 TRBD1 CASRRTGKGYEQYF TGTGCCAGTAGGCGGACAGGGAAAGGCTACGAGCAGTACTTC
TRBJ2-6 18 - TRBV9 TRBD2 CASSVATSGGSGANVLTF TGTGCCAGCAGCGTAGCTACTAGCGGGGGCTCTGGGGCCAACGTCCTGACTTTC
TRBJ2-3 14 - TRBV27 TRBD1 CASRILQGVDTQYF TGTGCCAGCAGGATACTACAGGGGGTGGATACGCAGTATTTT
TRBJ2-2 15 - TRBV6-1 TRBD1 CASRYRDRGTGELFF TGTGCCAGCAGGTACCGGGACAGGGGCACCGGGGAGCTGTTTTTT
TRBJ2-1 17 - TRBV7-9 - CASSQNTGTHLGNEQFF TGTGCCAGCAGCCAAAATACCGGGACCCACTTGGGCAATGAGCAGTTCTTC
TRBJ2-7 13 - TRBV7-6 - CASSYRDAREQYF TGTGCCAGCAGCTATCGGGACGCCCGCGAGCAGTACTTC
TRBJ1-2 15 - TRBV11-2 - CASSLGTGANYGYTF TGTGCCAGCAGCTTAGGGACCGGCGCTAACTATGGCTACACCTTC
TRBJ2-7 14 - TRBV5-4 - CASSLDFAGHEQYF TGTGCCAGCAGCTTGGATTTTGCGGGTCACGAGCAGTACTTC
TRBJ2-7 16 - TRBV13 TRBD1 CASSATQGEYSYEQYF TGTGCCAGCAGCGCAACGCAGGGGGAGTACTCCTACGAGCAGTACTTC
TRBJ1-1 16 - TRBV9 TRBD1 CASSVEGAPISSEAFF TGTGCCAGCAGCGTAGAGGGGGCACCCATCAGTTCTGAAGCTTTCTTT
TRBJ2-7 16 - TRBV5-1 - CASSLAGWTEDYEQYF TGCGCCAGCAGCTTGGCCGGCTGGACGGAGGACTACGAGCAGTACTTC